This T cell receptor (beta chain) was captured in a study of somatic mutations in cytotoxic T cells in rheumatoid arthritis. Study-level background: A subset of V beta antibody-stained T-cell populations was isolated by flow sorting, reaching nearly 100% purity, and this subset included V beta1+ cells that went on to TCRB sequencing. Notes on the study in general: Relative to age-matched healthy controls, rheumatoid arthritis patients did not differ significantly in CD8+ T-cell clonality.

Using immunoSEQ multiplex PCR, the repertoire was profiled, and TCRdb retains in-frame clones only, with some absent. This table holds roughly 11,000 clones, roughly 74% found once. Positive magnetic bead selection separated CD4+ and CD8+ cells, and flow cytometry confirmed purity. About this clone itself: The target antigen is unknown.

The CDR3 runs 19 residues. The ends were cut back, 1 base at V and 6 bases at J, with 24 bases in the middle. Germline lookup yields CDR1 SGHNT and CDR2 YENEEA. The sequenced material came from CD8+ T cells sorted from blood. The J gene is TRBJ2-2, the V gene TRBV11-3; possible D gene TRBD1, 6 bases. This TCR came from a woman between 40 and 50 years old in good health. The CDR3 DNA follows: TGTGCCAGCAGCTTAGCTCCTTGGGCCACAGGGTTTAATGCCGGGGAGCTGTTTTTT. Encoded protein: CASSLAPWATGFNAGELFF.